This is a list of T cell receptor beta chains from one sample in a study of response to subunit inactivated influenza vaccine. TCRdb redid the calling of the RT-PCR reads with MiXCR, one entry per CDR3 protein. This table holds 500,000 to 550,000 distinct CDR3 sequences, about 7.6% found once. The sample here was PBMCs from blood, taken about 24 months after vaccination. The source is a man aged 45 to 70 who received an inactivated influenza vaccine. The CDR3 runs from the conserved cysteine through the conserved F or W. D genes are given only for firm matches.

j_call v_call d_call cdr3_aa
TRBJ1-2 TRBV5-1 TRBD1 CASSLDTRGDGYTF
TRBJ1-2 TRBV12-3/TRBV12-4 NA CASSSLGAANYGYTF
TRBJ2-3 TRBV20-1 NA CRVGWGDTQYF
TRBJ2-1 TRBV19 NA CASSIWHRSYNEQFF
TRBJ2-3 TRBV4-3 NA CASSQDGSSTDTQYF
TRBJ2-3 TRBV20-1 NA CSGVVDTDTQYF
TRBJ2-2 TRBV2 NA CASSEGYGELFF
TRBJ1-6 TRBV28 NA CASKQGRVSPLHF
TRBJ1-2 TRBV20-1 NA CSALIPSLGYTF
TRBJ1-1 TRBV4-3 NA CASSQEVQGGTEAFF
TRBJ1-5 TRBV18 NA CASGLRQTDQPQHF
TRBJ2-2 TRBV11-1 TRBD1 CASSSKTGRNTGELFF
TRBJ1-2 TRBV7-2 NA CASSPQAGGGTNYGYTF
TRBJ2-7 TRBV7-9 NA CASSLGTAHPPEYF
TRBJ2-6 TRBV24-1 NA CATSDPSGANVLTF
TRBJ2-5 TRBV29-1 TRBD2 CSVDTGTSSETQYF
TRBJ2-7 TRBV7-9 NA CASSLGGGKYEQYF
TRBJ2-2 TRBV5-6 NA CASSSFRTGELFF
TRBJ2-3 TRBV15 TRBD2 CATSTRTSGYTDTQYF
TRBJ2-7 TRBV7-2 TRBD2 CASSQIGLARTYEQYF
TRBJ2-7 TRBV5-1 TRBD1 CASSSVPGQVHEQYF
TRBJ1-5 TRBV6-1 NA CASSGRLSSSNQPQHF
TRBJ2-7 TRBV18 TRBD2 CASSPASGGAHEQYF
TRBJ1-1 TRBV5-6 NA CASSLWWTNTEAFF
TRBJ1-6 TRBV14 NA CASSQVTGYDSPLHF
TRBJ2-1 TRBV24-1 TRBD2 CATSDLRTSGGEAEQFF
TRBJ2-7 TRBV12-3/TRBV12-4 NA CASRRGGLTAYEQYF
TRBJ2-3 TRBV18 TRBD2 CASSPPLAGVEDTQYF